The text below deals with one TCR beta chain. This CDR3 contains 14 residues. Trimming cost V 2 bases and J 13 bases; bases outside gene matches: 9. Germline CDR1 and CDR2: MNHEY and SVGAGI. Study members were between roughly 18 and 90 years old and lived in 24 US regions. Which cohort a participant joined came from the clinical history participants gave. The data belong to a study of blood T cell repertoires in COVID-19. Repertoires were generated with immunoSEQ multiplex PCR, while TCRdb's copy carries only in-frame clones and drops some. The table lists some 140,000 clones, roughly 84% of them singletons, with 5.5% in the top ten.

The receptor was derived from a man in his forties with acute COVID-19. The chain joins TRBV6-5 to TRBJ2-7; TRBD1 agrees at 12 bases. Input material: PBMCs or T cells enriched from blood (not recorded which). The CDR3 reads CASSYRDRGPNLYF. In nucleotides, the CDR3 is TGTGCCAGCAGTTACCGGGACAGGGGGCCCAACCTTTACTTC.